What follows are 5 T cell receptor beta chains derived from one specimen sequenced in a study of shared clonotypes between healthy human individuals. Assay used: immunoSEQ multiplex PCR; TCRdb lists only in-frame clones, some missing. The table lists about 1 million clones, approximately 72% of them singletons, with about 1.5% in the top ten. Sequenced material: memory CD4+ T cells sorted from blood. Subset described: CD45RA-negative fraction. These receptors all come from a man younger than 35 in good health.

The chain has TRBV5-1 and TRBJ1-2; D ambiguous. The ends were cut back, 0 bases at V and 1 base at J, with 16 bases in the middle. The CDR3 consists of 17 residues. CDR1 and CDR2 (germline): SGHRS, YFSETQ. The CDR3 bases are TGCGCCAGCAGCTTGGAAGCGTCCAGTGGGATTAACTATGGCTACACCTTC. It specifies CASSLEASSGINYGYTF.

In regard to this clone: The same CDR3 arises from other DNA sequences in this sample as well. This rearrangement joins TRBV10-3 to TRBJ2-3; D call uncertain. The germline V gene has CDR1 ENHRY and CDR2 SYGVKD. There are 13 residues in the CDR3. Trimming took off 3 bases at V and 1 base at J, with 5 bases between the two ends. The CDR3 is CAISERGTDTQYF. CDR3 DNA: TGTGCCATCAGTGAAAGGGGCACAGATACGCAGTATTTT.

The chain joins TRBV19 to TRBJ2-7; D is uncertain. Germline loops: CDR1 LNHDA, CDR2 SQIVND (reference sequence). The CDR3 contains 14 residues. Trimming left V 2 bases short and J 2 bases short, with 10 bases between. The chain's CDR3 is CASSILGSAYEQYF. CDR3 DNA sequence: TGTGCCAGTAGTATACTAGGGTCCGCCTACGAGCAGTACTTC.

The rearrangement links TRBV18 to TRBJ2-6; D not certain. CDR3 length: 17 amino acids. The V and J ends lost 2 bases and 2 bases respectively, with 13 bases between them. Looked up from germline, CDR1 is KGHSH and CDR2 is LQKENI. CDR3 DNA sequence: TGTGCCAGCTCACCAAGAAATTCCTTGGCTGGGGCCAACGTCCTGACTTTC. This codes for CASSPRNSLAGANVLTF.

The gene calls are TRBV5-1 and TRBJ1-1, with 7 bases aligning to TRBD1. Per the germline V gene, CDR1 is SGHRS and CDR2 is YFSETQ. This CDR3 is built from 14 residues. The trim removed 4 bases at V and 6 bases at J, leaving 9 bases unmatched. DNA for the CDR3: TGCGCCAGCAGCCGAGGGGGCCCCACCCCTGAAGCTTTCTTT. This codes for CASSRGGPTPEAFF.